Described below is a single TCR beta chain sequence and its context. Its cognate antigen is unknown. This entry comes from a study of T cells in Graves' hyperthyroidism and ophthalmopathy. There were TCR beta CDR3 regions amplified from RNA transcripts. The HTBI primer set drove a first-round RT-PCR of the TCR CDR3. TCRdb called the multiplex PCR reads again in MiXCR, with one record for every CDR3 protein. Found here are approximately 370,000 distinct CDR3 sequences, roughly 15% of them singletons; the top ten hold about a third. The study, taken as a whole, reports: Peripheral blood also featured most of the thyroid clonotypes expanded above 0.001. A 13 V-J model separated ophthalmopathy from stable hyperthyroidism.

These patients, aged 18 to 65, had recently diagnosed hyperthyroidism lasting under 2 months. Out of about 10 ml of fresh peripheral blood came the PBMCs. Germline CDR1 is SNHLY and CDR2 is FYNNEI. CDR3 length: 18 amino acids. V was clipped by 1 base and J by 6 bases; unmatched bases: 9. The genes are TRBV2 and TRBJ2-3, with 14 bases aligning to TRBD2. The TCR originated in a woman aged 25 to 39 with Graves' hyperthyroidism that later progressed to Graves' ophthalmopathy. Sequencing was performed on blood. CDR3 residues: CASSEEPGLAGAVDTQYF. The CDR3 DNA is TGTGCCAGCAGTGAAGAACCGGGACTAGCGGGGGCCGTTGATACGCAGTATTTT.